This passage covers 11 T cell receptor beta chains from one sample sequenced in a study of CD4 T cells in lung cancer. The lung tissue was taken at least 3 cm from the tumor in the same resection. The protocol was immunoSEQ multiplex PCR, while the TCRdb copy is restricted to in-frame clones and leaves out a portion. The data show about 10,000 clones, around two thirds seen once. Sequencing used normal lung tissue taken away from the tumor. These receptors all come from a man between 60 and 70 years old with non-small cell lung cancer.

This clone was seen only a few times. The chain uses TRBV2 and TRBJ1-1, with D maybe TRBD1 (5 bases). The germline V and J ends were trimmed by 6 bases and 7 bases, with 12 bases remaining between them. Germline V gene sequence: CDR1 SNHLY, CDR2 FYNNEI. This CDR3 region has 12 residues. The CDR3 loop is CASRTDANEAFF. For the CDR3, the DNA is TGTGCCAGCAGGACAGACGCTAATGAAGCTTTCTTT.

This clone was recorded a few times. The chain has TRBV15 and TRBJ2-5; D gene uncertain. Deletions cut 6 bases from V and 0 bases from J, with 5 bases between. CDR3 length: 12 amino acids. The V gene's germline CDR1 is LNHNV and CDR2 YYDKDF (reference sequence). CDR3 bases: TGTGCCACCAGGAACAACCAAGAGACCCAGTACTTC. Protein: CATRNNQETQYF.

J is TRBJ1-1 and V is TRBV28; D gene uncertain. CDR1 is MDHEN and CDR2 is SYDVKM in the germline V gene. The V end lost 2 bases, the J end lost 1 base, and 8 bases lay between the germline ends. The CDR3 has 14 residues. This chain's CDR3 is CASSLVPRNTEAFF. CDR3 nucleotides: TGTGCCAGCAGTTTAGTTCCGAGGAACACTGAAGCTTTCTTT.

The rearrangement links TRBV19 to TRBJ1-4; D is possibly TRBD1 (6 bases). Trimming cost V 6 bases and J 8 bases, with 16 bases left between them. This CDR3 has 14 amino acids. The germline CDR1 and CDR2 sequences are LNHDA and SQIVND (reference sequence). CDR3 DNA sequence: TGTGCCAGTAGGCACAGGGAGGGTGCGGAAAAACTGTTTTTT. This sequence encodes CASRHREGAEKLFF.

This clone was detected only a few times. The rearrangement joins TRBV28 to TRBJ2-2; unclear D gene. CDR3 size: 13 residues. Trimming stripped 6 bases from V and 5 bases from J, with 10 bases between. Germline V lookup: CDR1 MDHEN, CDR2 SYDVKM. CDR3 sequence: CASRGRLTGELFF. The CDR3 DNA reads as TGTGCCAGCAGGGGCAGGCTAACCGGGGAGCTGTTTTTT.

The table lists this clone with a few counts. This rearrangement joins TRBV28 to TRBJ1-2, with D unclear. Trimming removed 6 bases at V and 2 bases at J, with 10 bases between. Germline loops: CDR1 MDHEN, CDR2 SYDVKM. The CDR3 is made up of 13 amino acids. The CDR3 spells CASRASQNYGYTF. The CDR3, as DNA: TGTGCCAGCAGGGCATCACAGAACTATGGCTACACCTTC.

This chain connects TRBV4-2 to TRBJ1-1; TRBD1 matches at 8 bases. The CDR3 is made up of 14 amino acids. The junction had 7 bases not matched to a gene; V was cut back by 10 bases and J by 0 bases. CDR1 LGHNA and CDR2 YNFKEQ come from the germline V gene. This chain's CDR3 is CATSGTGLNTEAFF. CDR3 sequence (DNA): TGTGCCACCTCCGGGACAGGCCTGAACACTGAAGCTTTCTTT.

This clone has more than one count but fewer than ten. The genes are TRBV6-5 and TRBJ1-5, with D possibly matching TRBD1 (6 bases). The germline V and J ends were trimmed by 7 bases and 6 bases, with 13 bases remaining between them. The CDR3 is 13 residues long. The V gene's germline CDR1 is MNHEY and CDR2 SVGAGI. CDR3 sequence (DNA): TGTGCCAGCAAGAGAGGGGGGGCTCAGCCCCAGCATTTT. Amino acid sequence: CASKRGGAQPQHF.

This chain uses TRBV27 with TRBJ2-7, with 9 nucleotides matching TRBD2. The CDR3 spans 14 residues. Germline loops: CDR1 MNHEY, CDR2 SMNVEV (reference sequence). V lost 8 bases to trimming and J lost 6 bases; unmatched junction nucleotides: 11. The CDR3 DNA reads as TGTGCCAGCGGTCCCGGACTAGCGAGAACCGAGCAGTACTTC. It specifies CASGPGLARTEQYF.

This chain uses TRBV19 with TRBJ1-5; TRBD1 matches at 8 bases. Trimming removed 5 bases from V and 4 bases from J; junction bases left unmatched: 7. Germline lookup yields CDR1 LNHDA and CDR2 SQIVND (reference sequence). CDR3 length equals 15 residues. CDR3 sequence (DNA): TGTGCCAGTAGTCGGACCCAGGGGGCTAATCAGCCCCAGCATTTT. Amino acid sequence: CASSRTQGANQPQHF.

This chain's CDR3 is CASSPWEGHEQFF. Here the CDR3 DNA reads TGTGCCAGCAGCCCCTGGGAGGGCCATGAGCAGTTCTTC. V usage is TRBV9 and J usage is TRBJ2-1; 7 nucleotides match TRBD2. The CDR3 is 13 amino acids. CDR1 is SGDLS and CDR2 is YYNGEE in the germline V gene. The J segment lost 8 bases and the V segment lost 4 bases, leaving 6 bases of the junction unmatched.